This is a list of T cell receptor beta chains from one sample in a study of control samples from healthy donors and cancer patients. The assay was immunoSEQ multiplex PCR, and TCRdb's table has in-frame clones only and misses some. The sample carries about 71,000 clones, about 90% recorded once. The sample consisted of PBMCs. The receptors come from a man in his sixties with lung cancer. The CDR3 runs from the conserved cysteine through the conserved F or W. The D gene is left open where the match is weak. The size entry is marked missing in some rows and otherwise reads once, few, many or a size class.

d_call j_call v_call clone_size cdr3_length cdr3_nt cdr3_aa
TRBD1 TRBJ1-5 TRBV29-1 . 13 TGCAGCGTTGAAAACAGGGGGCATCAGCCCCAGCATTTT CSVENRGHQPQHF
TRBD1 TRBJ1-6 TRBV7-2 . 16 TGTGCCAGCAGCTTGAATCAGGGGGCTGGGAATTCACCCCTCCACTTT CASSLNQGAGNSPLHF
TRBD1 TRBJ1-4 TRBV6-6 . 15 TGTGCCAGCAGTCGAAGGGGGACAGGGAACGAAAAACTGTTTTTT CASSRRGTGNEKLFF
. TRBJ1-2 TRBV6-5 . 13 TGTGCCAGCAGTCGGGACCGAGTTTATGGCTACACCTTC CASSRDRVYGYTF
. TRBJ2-3 TRBV10-3 . 9 TGTGCCACCGGGACCCCACAGTATTTT CATGTPQYF
. TRBJ2-5 TRBV5-1 . 13 TGCGCCAGCAGCTTGGTCTTGCAAGAGACCCAGTACTTC CASSLVLQETQYF
. TRBJ1-5 TRBV7-3 . 14 TGTGCCAGCAGCTTGACCCAGGGAAATCAGCCCCAGCATTTT CASSLTQGNQPQHF
. TRBJ2-5 TRBV9 . 14 TGTGCCAGCAGCGTATCGAGGGGTAAAGAGACCCAGTACTTC CASSVSRGKETQYF
. TRBJ1-5 TRBV4-2 . 13 TGTGCCAGCAGCCTCGCTTCTAATCAGCCCCAGCATTTT CASSLASNQPQHF
. TRBJ1-4 TRBV5-4 . 15 TGTGCCAGCAGCTTGTACAGTCCCGGCAGCGAAAAACTGTTTTTT CASSLYSPGSEKLFF
TRBD1 TRBJ1-2 TRBV5-1 . 14 TGCGCCAGCAGCTTGACGACAGGGGACGATGGCTACACCTTC CASSLTTGDDGYTF
TRBD1 TRBJ1-2 TRBV11-3 . 17 TGTGCCAGCAGCTTGGGACAGGGGACAGGGCCTAACTATGGCTACACCTTC CASSLGQGTGPNYGYTF
. TRBJ2-2 TRBV9 . 13 TGTGCCAGCAGCCCCCAAAGCACCGGGGAGCTGTTTTTT CASSPQSTGELFF
. TRBJ2-7 TRBV7-2 . 17 TGTGCCAGCAGTTCGCCCCCCCCTAAAACAGAGTTCTACGAGCAGTACTTC CASSSPPPKTEFYEQYF
TRBD1 TRBJ1-5 TRBV2 few 15 TGTGCCAGCAGGGATCACAGGGGCGGAAACCAGCCCCAGCATTTT CASRDHRGGNQPQHF
TRBD1 TRBJ1-2 TRBV5-1 . 14 TGCGCCAGCAGCTCGACAGGGGGTAACTATGGCTACACCTTC CASSSTGGNYGYTF
. TRBJ2-6 TRBV6-1 . 16 TGTGCCAGCAGTGATGAGTACAGCTCTGGGGCCAACGTCCTGACTTTC CASSDEYSSGANVLTF
. TRBJ1-2 TRBV11-3 . 14 TGTGCCAGCAGCTTAGATGGGGGTAACTATGGCTACACCTTC CASSLDGGNYGYTF
. TRBJ1-5 TRBV12-3/TRBV12-4 . 13 TGTGCCAGCAGCTCTACATGGAATCAGCCCCAGCATTTT CASSSTWNQPQHF
. TRBJ1-1 TRBV5-6 . 15 TGTGCCAGCAGCTTGGTAGGCTGGAAGAACACTGAAGCTTTCTTT CASSLVGWKNTEAFF
. TRBJ2-1 TRBV19 . 12 TGTGCCAGTAGTATCGCAGATAATGAGCAGTTCTTC CASSIADNEQFF
. TRBJ1-6 TRBV9 . 14 TGTGCCAGCAGCGTAGGAGGGGCTAATTCACCCCTCCACTTT CASSVGGANSPLHF
TRBD2 TRBJ2-2 TRBV9 . 17 TGTGCCAGCAGCGTAGATCAAGCGGGGGTGTTACCCGGGGAGCTGTTTTTT CASSVDQAGVLPGELFF
. TRBJ2-7 TRBV12-3/TRBV12-4 . 11 TGTGCCAGCAGTTTCACCTACGAGCAGTACTTC CASSFTYEQYF
TRBD1 TRBJ2-3 TRBV18 . 15 TGTGCCAGCTCACCCCTAGAGACAGGGCTAGATACGCAGTATTTT CASSPLETGLDTQYF
TRBD1 TRBJ1-6 TRBV6-1 . 15 TGTGCCAGCAGTGAAACGGGACAGGGTTATTCACCCCTCCACTTT CASSETGQGYSPLHF